This record looks at one T cell receptor (beta chain) sequence and its context. Its specificity is unknown. This sample is drawn from a study of T cell responses to AZD1222 COVID-19 vaccine. The CDR3 runs to 13 residues. CDR1 is LNHNV, CDR2 YYDKDF, per germline (reference sequence). Trimming removed 5 bases from V and 0 bases from J, with 7 bases in between. Study results and caveats: Spike-specific TCR breadth and depth were elevated following two AZD1222 doses. Among those given AZD1222, only five to seven were seropositive at baseline. White British people made up most donors, females outnumbered males, and clonal diversity was possibly underestimated.

Sequencing was performed with immunoSEQ multiplex PCR; in TCRdb, only in-frame clones are kept and a portion is missing. Altogether 130,000 or so clones are present, roughly 90% being singletons, with the ten largest covering 2.5% to 3.5%. This TCR came from an adult in good health. The V call is TRBV15, the J call TRBJ1-2, with a possible D match to TRBD1 (5 bases). The sequencing here drew on peripheral blood, taken on day 0 of AZD1222 vaccination. CDR3 in amino acids: CATSEGTNYGYTF. The CDR3 nucleotides read TGTGCCACCAGCGAGGGGACTAACTATGGCTACACCTTC.